Detailed here is one T cell receptor beta chain. The data originate from a study of beta chain features in type 1 diabetes. Expressed TCRB transcripts got sequenced, as all isolated RNA was reverse transcribed. Assay: immunoSEQ multiplex PCR; the TCRdb copy retains only in-frame clones and omits some. This table holds around 310,000 clones, around 10% found once. Per the germline V gene, CDR1 is MNHNY and CDR2 is SVGAGI (reference sequence). The CDR3 contains 15 residues. V shed 6 bases, J shed 0 bases, and the junction held 3 bases outside the gene matches. This TCR derives from a woman aged 30 to 39 in good health. Input material: naive CD4+ T cells from blood. This chain uses TRBV6-6 with TRBJ2-3; 10 bases line up with TRBD2. CDR3 region: CASRLAGPSTDTQYF. The CDR3 bases are TGTGCCAGCAGACTAGCGGGGCCAAGCACAGATACGCAGTATTTT.